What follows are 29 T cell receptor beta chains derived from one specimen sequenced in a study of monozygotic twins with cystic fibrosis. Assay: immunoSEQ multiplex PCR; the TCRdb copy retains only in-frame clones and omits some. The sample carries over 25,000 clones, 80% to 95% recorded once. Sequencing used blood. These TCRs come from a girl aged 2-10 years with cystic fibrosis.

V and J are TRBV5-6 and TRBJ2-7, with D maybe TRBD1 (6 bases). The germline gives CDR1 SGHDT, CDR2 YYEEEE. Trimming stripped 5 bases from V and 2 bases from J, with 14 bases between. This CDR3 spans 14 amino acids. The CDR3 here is CASSSGEGAYEQYF. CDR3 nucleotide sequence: TGTGCCAGCAGTTCAGGGGAAGGGGCCTACGAGCAGTACTTC.

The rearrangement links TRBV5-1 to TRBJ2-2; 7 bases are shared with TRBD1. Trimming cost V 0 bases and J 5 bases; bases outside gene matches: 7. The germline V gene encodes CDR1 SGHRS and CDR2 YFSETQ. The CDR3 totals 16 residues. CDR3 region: CASSLVGGQSTGELFF. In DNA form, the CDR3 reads TGCGCCAGCAGCTTGGTTGGGGGACAGTCTACCGGGGAGCTGTTTTTT.

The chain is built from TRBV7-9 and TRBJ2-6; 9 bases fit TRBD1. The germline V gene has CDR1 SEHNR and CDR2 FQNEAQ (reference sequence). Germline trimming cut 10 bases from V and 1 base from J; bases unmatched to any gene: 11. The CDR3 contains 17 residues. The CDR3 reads CANPAGTGLSGANVLTF. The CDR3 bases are TGTGCCAACCCCGCCGGGACAGGGCTTTCTGGGGCCAACGTCCTGACTTTC.

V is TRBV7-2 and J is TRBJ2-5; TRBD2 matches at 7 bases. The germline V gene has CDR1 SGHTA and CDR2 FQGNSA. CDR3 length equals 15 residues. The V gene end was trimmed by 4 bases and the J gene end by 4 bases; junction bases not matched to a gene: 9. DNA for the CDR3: TGTGCCAGCAGCTCCGAAGGACTAGTAGGAGAGACCCAGTACTTC. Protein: CASSSEGLVGETQYF.

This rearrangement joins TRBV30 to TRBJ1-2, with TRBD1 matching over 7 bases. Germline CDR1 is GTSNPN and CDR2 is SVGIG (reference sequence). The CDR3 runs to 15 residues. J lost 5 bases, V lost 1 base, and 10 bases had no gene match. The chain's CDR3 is CAWSEVGQGDYGYTF. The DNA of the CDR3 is TGTGCCTGGAGTGAGGTGGGGCAGGGGGATTATGGCTACACCTTC.

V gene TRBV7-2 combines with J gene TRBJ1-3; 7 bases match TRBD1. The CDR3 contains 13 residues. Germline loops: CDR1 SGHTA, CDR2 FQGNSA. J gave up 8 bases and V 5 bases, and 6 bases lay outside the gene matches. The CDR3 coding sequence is TGTGCCAGCAGCCGGGACAGTTCTCACACCATATATTTT. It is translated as CASSRDSSHTIYF.

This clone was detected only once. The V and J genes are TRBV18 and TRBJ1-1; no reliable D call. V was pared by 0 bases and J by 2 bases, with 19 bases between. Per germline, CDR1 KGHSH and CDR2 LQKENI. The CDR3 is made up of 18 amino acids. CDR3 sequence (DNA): TGTGCCAGCTCACCACCGGGCAGGATGGCTTGGGTCAACACTGAAGCTTTCTTT. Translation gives CASSPPGRMAWVNTEAFF.

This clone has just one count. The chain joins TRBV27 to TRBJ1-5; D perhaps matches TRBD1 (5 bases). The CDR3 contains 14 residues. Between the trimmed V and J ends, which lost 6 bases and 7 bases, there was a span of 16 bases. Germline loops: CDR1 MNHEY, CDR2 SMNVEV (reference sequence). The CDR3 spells CASSRIGVDQPQHF. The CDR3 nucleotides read TGTGCCAGCAGCCGTATAGGGGTGGACCAGCCCCAGCATTTT.

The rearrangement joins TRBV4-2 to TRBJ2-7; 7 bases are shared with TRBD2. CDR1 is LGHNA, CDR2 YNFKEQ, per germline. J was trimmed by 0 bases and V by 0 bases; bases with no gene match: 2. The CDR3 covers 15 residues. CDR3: CASSQDPGGSYEQYF. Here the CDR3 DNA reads TGTGCCAGCAGCCAAGATCCGGGAGGCTCCTACGAGCAGTACTTC.

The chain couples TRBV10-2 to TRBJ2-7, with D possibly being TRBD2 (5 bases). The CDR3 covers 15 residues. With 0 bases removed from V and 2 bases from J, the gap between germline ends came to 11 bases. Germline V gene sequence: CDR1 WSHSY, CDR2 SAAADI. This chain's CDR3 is CASSESGGGPYEQYF. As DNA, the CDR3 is TGCGCCAGCAGTGAGTCAGGAGGAGGCCCCTACGAGCAGTACTTC.

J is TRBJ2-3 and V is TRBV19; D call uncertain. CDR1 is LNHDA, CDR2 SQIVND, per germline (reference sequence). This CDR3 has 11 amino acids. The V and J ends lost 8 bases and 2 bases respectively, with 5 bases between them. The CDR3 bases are TGTGCCAGTGACACCACAGATACGCAGTATTTT. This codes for CASDTTDTQYF.

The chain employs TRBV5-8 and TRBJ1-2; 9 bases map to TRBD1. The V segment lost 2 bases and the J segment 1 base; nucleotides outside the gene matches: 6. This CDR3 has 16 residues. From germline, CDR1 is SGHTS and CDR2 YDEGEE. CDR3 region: CASSFPTGGGNYGYTF. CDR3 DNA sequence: TGTGCCAGCAGCTTCCCTACAGGGGGCGGTAACTATGGCTACACCTTC.

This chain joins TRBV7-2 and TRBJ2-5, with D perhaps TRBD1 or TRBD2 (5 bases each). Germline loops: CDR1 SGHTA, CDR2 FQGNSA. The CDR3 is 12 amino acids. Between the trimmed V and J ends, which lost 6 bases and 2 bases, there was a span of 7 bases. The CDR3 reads CASRGPQETQYF. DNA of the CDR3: TGTGCCAGCAGGGGACCTCAAGAGACCCAGTACTTC.

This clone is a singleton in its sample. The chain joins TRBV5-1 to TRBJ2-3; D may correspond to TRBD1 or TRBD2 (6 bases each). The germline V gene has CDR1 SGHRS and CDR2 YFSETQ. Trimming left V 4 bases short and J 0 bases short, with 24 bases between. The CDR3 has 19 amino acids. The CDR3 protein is CASSQPRQRVGGSTDTQYF. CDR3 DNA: TGCGCCAGCAGCCAACCACGACAGCGGGTCGGGGGCAGCACAGATACGCAGTATTTT.

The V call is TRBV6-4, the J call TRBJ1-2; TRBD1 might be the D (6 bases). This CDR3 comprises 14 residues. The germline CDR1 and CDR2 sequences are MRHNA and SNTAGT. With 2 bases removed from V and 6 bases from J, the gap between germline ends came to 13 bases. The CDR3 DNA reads TGTGCCAGCAGTGACCCAGTCAGGGGAAATGGCTACACCTTC. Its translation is CASSDPVRGNGYTF.

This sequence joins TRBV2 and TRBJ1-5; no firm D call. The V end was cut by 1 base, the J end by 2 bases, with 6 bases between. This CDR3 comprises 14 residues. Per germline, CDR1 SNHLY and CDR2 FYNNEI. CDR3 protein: CASSEGYGNQPQHF. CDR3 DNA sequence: TGTGCCAGCAGTGAAGGGTATGGCAATCAGCCCCAGCATTTT.

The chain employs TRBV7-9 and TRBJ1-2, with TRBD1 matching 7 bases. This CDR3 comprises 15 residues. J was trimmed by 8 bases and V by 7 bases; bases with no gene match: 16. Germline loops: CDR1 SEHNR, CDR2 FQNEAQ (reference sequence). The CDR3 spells CASTSTGASGGGYTF. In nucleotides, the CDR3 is TGTGCCAGCACCTCTACAGGGGCCTCAGGAGGCGGCTACACCTTC.

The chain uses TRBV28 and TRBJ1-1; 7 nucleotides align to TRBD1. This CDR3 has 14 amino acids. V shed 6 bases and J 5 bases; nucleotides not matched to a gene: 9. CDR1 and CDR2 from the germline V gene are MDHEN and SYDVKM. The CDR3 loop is CASSSTGPGTEAFF. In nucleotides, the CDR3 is TGTGCCAGCAGCTCGACAGGGCCGGGGACTGAAGCTTTCTTT.

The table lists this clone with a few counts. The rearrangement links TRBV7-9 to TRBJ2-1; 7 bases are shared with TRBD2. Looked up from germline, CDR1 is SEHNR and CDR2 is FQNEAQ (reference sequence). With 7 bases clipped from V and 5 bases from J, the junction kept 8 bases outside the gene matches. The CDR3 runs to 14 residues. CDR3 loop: CASNGAGEDNEQFF. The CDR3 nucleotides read TGTGCCAGCAACGGGGCGGGGGAAGACAATGAGCAGTTCTTC.

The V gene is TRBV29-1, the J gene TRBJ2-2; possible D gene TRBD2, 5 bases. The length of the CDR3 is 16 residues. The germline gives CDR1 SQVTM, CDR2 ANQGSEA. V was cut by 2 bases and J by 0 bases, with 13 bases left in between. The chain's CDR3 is CSVEWGLASNTGELFF. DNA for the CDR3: TGCAGCGTTGAATGGGGTCTAGCATCGAACACCGGGGAGCTGTTTTTT.

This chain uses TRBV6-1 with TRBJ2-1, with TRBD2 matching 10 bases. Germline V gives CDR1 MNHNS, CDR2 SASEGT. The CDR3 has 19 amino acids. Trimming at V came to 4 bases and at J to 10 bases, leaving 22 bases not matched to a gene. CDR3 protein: CASSVTLSLAGVVGWEQFF. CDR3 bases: TGTGCCAGCAGTGTAACCCTTTCCCTAGCGGGAGTGGTGGGATGGGAGCAGTTCTTC.

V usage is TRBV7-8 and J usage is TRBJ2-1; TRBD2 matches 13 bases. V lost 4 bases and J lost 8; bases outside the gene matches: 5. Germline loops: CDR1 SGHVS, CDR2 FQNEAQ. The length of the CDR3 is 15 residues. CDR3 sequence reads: CASSSTSGRAYEQFF. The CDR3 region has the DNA TGTGCCAGCAGCTCAACTAGCGGGAGGGCCTATGAGCAGTTCTTC.

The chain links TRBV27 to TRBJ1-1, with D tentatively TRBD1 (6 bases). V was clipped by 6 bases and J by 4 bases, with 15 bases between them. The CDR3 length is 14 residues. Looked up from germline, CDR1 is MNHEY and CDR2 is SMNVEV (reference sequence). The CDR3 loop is CASSDTGLSTEAFF. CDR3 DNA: TGTGCCAGCAGCGACACAGGGCTGAGCACTGAAGCTTTCTTT.

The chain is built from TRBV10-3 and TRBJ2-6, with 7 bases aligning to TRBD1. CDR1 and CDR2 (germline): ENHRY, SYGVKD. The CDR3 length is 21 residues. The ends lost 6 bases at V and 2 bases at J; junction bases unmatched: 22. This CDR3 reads CAIRAQGMISSHHTGANVLTF. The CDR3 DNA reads TGTGCCATCAGGGCACAGGGGATGATATCGAGTCATCATACTGGGGCCAACGTCCTGACTTTC.

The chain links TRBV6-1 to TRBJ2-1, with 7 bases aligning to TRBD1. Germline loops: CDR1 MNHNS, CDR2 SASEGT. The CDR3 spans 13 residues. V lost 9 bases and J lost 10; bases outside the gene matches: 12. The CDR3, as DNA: TGTGCCAGTATATTCTACAGGGGATTCGAGCAGTTCTTC. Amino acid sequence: CASIFYRGFEQFF.

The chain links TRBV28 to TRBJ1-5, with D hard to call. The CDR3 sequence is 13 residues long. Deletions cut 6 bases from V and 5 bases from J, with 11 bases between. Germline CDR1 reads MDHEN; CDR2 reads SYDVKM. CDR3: CASSQIRDQPQHF. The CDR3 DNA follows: TGTGCCAGCAGCCAAATTAGAGATCAGCCCCAGCATTTT.

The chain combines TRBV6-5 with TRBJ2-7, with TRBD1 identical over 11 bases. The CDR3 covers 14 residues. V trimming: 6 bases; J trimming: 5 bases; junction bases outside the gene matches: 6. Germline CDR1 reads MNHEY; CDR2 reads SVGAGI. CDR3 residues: CASRGTGGVHEQYF. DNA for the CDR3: TGTGCCAGCAGGGGGACAGGGGGAGTCCACGAGCAGTACTTC.

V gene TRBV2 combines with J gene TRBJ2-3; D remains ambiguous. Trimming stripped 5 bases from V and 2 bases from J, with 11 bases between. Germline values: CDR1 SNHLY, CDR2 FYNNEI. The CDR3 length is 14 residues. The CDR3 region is CASSTPPTTDTQYF. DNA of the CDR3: TGTGCCAGCAGTACCCCACCCACCACAGATACGCAGTATTTT.

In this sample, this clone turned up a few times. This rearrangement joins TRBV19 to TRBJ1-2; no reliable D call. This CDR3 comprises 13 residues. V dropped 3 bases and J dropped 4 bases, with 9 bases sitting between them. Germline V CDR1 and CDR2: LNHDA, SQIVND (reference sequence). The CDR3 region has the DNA TGTGCCAGTAGTATCGGCGTATTCTATGGCTACACCTTC. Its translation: CASSIGVFYGYTF.